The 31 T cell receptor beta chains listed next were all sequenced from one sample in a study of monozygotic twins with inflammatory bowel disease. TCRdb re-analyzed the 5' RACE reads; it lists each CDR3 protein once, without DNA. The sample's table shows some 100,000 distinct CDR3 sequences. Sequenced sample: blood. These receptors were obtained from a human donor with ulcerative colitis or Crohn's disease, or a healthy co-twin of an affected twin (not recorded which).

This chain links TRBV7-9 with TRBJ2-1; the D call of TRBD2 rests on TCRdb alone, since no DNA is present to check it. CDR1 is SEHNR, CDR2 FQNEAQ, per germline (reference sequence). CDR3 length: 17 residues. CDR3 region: CASSSQRGLAVYNEQFF.

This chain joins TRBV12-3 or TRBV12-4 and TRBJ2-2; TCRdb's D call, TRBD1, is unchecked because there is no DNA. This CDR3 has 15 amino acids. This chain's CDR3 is CASGVGRGGTGELFF.

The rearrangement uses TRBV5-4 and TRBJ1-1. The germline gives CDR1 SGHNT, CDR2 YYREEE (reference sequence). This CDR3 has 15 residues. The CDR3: CASSLDWGGNTEAFF.

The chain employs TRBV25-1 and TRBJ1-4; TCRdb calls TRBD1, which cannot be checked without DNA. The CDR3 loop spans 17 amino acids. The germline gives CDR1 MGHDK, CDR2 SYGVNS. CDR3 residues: CASSEGEPGQGGEKLFF.

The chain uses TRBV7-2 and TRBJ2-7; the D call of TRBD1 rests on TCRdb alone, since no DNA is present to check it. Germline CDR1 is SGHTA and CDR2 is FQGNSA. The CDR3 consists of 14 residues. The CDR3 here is CASSPRQLTYEQYF.

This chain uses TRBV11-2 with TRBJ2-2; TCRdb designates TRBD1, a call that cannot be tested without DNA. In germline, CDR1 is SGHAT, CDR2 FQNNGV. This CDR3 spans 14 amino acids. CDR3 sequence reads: CASSPGLGAGELFF. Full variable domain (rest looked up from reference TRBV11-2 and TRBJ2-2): EAGVAQSPRYKIIEKRQSVAFWCNPISGHATLYWYQQILGQGPKLLIQFQNNGVVDDSQLPKDRFSAERLKGVDSTLKIQPAKLEDSAVYLCASSPGLGAGELFFGEGSRLTVL.

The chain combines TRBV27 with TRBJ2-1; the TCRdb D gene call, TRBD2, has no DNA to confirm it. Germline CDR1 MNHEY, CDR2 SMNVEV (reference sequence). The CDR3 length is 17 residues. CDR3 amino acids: CASSFSQRGSSYNEQFF.

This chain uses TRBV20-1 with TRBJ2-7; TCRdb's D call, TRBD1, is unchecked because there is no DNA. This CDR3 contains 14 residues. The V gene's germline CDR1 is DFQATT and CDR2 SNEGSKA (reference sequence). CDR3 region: CSAPPGQASYEQYF.

The CDR3 region is CASSLTRGSGGEQFF. The chain uses TRBV12-3 or TRBV12-4 and TRBJ2-1; TCRdb proposes TRBD2, but this gene call is untestable without DNA. This CDR3 contains 15 residues.

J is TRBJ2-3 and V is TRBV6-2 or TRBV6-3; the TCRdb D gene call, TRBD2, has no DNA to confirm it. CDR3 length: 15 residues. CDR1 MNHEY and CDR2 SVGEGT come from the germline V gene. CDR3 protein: CASSYLAGITDTQYF.

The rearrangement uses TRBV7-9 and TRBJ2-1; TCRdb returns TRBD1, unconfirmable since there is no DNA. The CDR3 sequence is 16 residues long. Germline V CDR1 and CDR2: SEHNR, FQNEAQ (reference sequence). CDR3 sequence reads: CASIHRGPGSYNEQFF.

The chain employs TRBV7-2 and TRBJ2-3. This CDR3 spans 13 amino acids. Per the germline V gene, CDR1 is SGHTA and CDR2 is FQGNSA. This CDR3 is CASRGAGTDTQYF.

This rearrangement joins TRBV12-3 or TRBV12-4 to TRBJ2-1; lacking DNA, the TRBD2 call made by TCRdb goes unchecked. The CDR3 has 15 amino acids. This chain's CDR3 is CASSVTSGGAYEQFF.

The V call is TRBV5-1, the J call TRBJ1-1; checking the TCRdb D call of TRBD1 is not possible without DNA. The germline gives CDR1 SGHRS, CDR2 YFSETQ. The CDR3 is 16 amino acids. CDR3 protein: CASSKDRGAMNTEAFF.

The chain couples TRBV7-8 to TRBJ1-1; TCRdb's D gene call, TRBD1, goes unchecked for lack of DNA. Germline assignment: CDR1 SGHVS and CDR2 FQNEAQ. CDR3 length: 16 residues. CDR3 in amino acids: CASSLGGRDRGTEAFF.

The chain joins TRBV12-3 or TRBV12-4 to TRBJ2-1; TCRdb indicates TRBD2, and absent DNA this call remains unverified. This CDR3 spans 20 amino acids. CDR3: CASSRRTAGTSGGAYNEQFF.

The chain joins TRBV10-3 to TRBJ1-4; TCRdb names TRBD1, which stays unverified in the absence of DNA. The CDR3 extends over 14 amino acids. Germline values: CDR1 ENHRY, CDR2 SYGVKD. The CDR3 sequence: CAISSTESREKLFF.

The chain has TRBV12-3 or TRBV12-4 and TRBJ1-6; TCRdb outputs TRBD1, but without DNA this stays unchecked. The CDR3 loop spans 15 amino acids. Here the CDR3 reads CASRSRTGGNSPLHF.

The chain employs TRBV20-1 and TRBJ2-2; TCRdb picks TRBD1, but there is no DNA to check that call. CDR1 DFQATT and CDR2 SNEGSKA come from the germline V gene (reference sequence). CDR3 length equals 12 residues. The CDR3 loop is CSAVRGVGELFF.

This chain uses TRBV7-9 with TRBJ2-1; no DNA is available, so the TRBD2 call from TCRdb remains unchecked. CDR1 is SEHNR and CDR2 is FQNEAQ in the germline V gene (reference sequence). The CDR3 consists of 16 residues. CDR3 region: CASSPLGSGEINEQFF.

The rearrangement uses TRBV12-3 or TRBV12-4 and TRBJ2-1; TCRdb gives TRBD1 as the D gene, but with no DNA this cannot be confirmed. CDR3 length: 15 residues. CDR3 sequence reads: CASSLGGGLDNEQFF.

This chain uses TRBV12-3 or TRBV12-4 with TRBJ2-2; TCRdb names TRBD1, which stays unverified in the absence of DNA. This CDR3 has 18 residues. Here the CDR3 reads CASSLRFDRAPKTGELFF.

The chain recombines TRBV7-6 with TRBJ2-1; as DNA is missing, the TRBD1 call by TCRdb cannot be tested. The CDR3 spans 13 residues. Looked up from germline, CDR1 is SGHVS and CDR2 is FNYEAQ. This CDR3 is CASSFGPGNEQFF.

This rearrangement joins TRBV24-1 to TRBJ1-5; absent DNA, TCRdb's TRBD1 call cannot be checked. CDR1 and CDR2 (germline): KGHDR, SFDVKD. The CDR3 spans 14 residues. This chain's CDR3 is CATSGTGVNQPQHF.

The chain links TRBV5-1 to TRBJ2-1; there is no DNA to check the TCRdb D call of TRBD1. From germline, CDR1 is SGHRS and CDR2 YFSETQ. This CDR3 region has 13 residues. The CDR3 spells CASSWDPGRKQFF.

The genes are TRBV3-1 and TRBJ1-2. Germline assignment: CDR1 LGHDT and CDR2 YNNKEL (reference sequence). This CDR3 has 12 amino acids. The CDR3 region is CASSQGAWGYTF.

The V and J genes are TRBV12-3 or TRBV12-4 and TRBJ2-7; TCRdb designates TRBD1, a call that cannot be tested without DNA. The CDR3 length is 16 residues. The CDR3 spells CASSRPRDRESYEQYF.

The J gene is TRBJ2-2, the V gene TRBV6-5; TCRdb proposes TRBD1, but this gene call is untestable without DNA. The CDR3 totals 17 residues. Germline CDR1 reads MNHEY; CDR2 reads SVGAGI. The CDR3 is CASSLEIRQGNTGELFF.

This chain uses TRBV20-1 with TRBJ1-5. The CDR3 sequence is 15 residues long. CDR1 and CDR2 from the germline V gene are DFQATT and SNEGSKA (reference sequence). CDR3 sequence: CSARDRRRGNQPQHF.

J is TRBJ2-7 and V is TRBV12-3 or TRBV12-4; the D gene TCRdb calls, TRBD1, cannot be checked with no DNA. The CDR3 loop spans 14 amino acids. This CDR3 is CASSLFGQGGEQYF.

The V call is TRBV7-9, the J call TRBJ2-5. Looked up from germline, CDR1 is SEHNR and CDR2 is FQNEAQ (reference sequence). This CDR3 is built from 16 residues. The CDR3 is CASSLSSTEYQETQYF.